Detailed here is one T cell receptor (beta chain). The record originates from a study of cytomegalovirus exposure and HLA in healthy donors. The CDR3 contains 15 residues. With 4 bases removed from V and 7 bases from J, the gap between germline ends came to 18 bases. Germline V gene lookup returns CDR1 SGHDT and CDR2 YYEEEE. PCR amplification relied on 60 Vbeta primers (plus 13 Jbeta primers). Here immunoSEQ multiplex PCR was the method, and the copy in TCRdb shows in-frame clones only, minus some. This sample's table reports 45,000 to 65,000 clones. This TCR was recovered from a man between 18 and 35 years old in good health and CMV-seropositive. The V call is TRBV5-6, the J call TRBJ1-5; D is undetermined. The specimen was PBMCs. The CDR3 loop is CASSHKTLLGQPQHF. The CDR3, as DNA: TGTGCCAGCAGCCACAAGACACTGCTGGGCCAGCCCCAGCATTTT.